The T cell receptor beta chain under discussion was sequenced for a study of T-cell reconstitution after alpha-beta-depleted transplantation in children (TCRdb year 2016). With respect to the entire study: T-cell immune reconstitution after TCRalphabeta/CD19-depleted allogeneic hematopoietic cell transplantation in children was quantitatively tracked in the study by means of TCR repertoire profiling.

The library was generated by PCR. The reads were generated on an Illumina HiSeq 2500. TCR library preparation used molecular barcoding, with unique molecular identifiers applied to normalize quantification of the TCRbeta repertoire. TCRdb trimmed public reads at Q25 via fastp, called clones via MiXCR and kept in-frame beta chains. For every CDR3 protein sequence, its rows merge into one entry that carries the most common genes and DNA. The table for this sample lists 640,000 or so distinct CDR3 sequences; about 15% of them were counted only once. The ten largest clones represent approximately 1% of the sample. This clonotype was observed a few times. Its antigen remains undetermined. Within one base of it there is no much larger clone, and no base qualities were kept. The junction carries 17 bases between V and J, which are trimmed by 6 bases and 9 bases respectively. The CDR3 contains 13 residues, cysteine and phenylalanine counted. Only the CDR3 region is kept as DNA, spanning 39 bases read in frame from base 1. CDR1 and CDR2 are drawn from the germline V gene: MDHEN, SYDVKM.

The sequence joins TRBV28 to TRBJ1-2; the D gene is possibly TRBD1, with 5 bases matching. Sample: PBMCs from the stem cell graft donor, taken from the stem cell graft. This sequence was found in a human donor who donated a stem cell graft to a child with acute myeloid leukemia. The DNA sequence is as follows: TGTGCCAGCAGGGGGCAAGTACCATCCAGCTACACCTTC. Its translation reads: CASRGQVPSSYTF.